A selection of T cell receptor beta chains follows, all from one sample in a study of identifying expanded T cells in peripheral blood. TCRdb keeps only in-frame clones here, not all; method: immunoSEQ multiplex PCR. Of about 86,000 clones listed, 70% to 90% are singletons. The source material was blood. The receptors were sampled from a person aged 18 to 70 in good health. The CDR3 runs from the conserved cysteine through the conserved F or W. Fields, in order: CDR3 protein, CDR3 DNA, D gene, J gene, clone size, V gene. A D gene is named only where the DNA matches it firmly. Some rows have no size entry. The others give once, few or many, or a class for an expanded clone.

CDR3: CASSSSINEKLFF; DNA: TGCGCCAGCAGCTCTTCAATAAATGAAAAACTGTTTTTT; D: -; J: TRBJ1-4; size: -; V: TRBV5-1
CDR3: CASSPGTAGTNEKLFF; DNA: TGCGCCAGCAGCCCCGGGACGGCGGGGACTAATGAAAAACTGTTTTTT; D: -; J: TRBJ1-4; size: -; V: TRBV4-1
CDR3: CASSPSPNQPQHF; DNA: TGTGCCAGCAGCCCCTCTCCGAATCAGCCCCAGCATTTT; D: -; J: TRBJ1-5; size: -; V: TRBV5-8
CDR3: CASSDNRGGEKLFF; DNA: TGTGCCAGCAGTGACAACAGGGGTGGTGAAAAACTGTTTTTT; D: TRBD1; J: TRBJ1-4; size: -; V: TRBV25-1
CDR3: CASSPALSGNTIYF; DNA: TGTGCCAGCTCACCGGCCCTTTCTGGAAACACCATATATTTT; D: -; J: TRBJ1-3; size: -; V: TRBV18
CDR3: CASSEAGTGGSKQYF; DNA: TGTGCCAGCAGTGAAGCCGGGACAGGGGGCTCCAAGCAGTACTTC; D: TRBD1; J: TRBJ2-7; size: once; V: TRBV2
CDR3: CASSGTGGIADTQYF; DNA: TGTGCCAGCAGCGGGACAGGGGGAATTGCAGATACGCAGTATTTT; D: TRBD1; J: TRBJ2-3; size: -; V: TRBV6-6
CDR3: CSARQGFMNTEAFF; DNA: TGCAGCGCGAGACAGGGATTCATGAACACTGAAGCTTTCTTT; D: TRBD1; J: TRBJ1-1; size: -; V: TRBV29-1
CDR3: CASSEPGQMTDEQFF; DNA: TGTGCCAGCAGCGAACCGGGGCAGATGACCGATGAGCAGTTCTTC; D: -; J: TRBJ2-1; size: -; V: TRBV2
CDR3: CASSPRGYNEQFF; DNA: TGTGCCAGTAGTCCGAGGGGCTACAATGAGCAGTTCTTC; D: -; J: TRBJ2-1; size: -; V: TRBV19
CDR3: CASSTGTANQPQHF; DNA: TGTGCCAGCAGTACCGGGACAGCGAATCAGCCCCAGCATTTT; D: TRBD1; J: TRBJ1-5; size: -; V: TRBV2
CDR3: CASSYGPADTEAFF; DNA: TGTGCCAGCAGTTACGGGCCGGCGGACACTGAAGCTTTCTTT; D: -; J: TRBJ1-1; size: -; V: TRBV6-5
CDR3: CASSGLYRTVDPHEQYF; DNA: TGTGCCAGCAGCGGCTTGTATCGGACAGTGGATCCCCACGAGCAGTACTTC; D: -; J: TRBJ2-7; size: -; V: TRBV9
CDR3: CASKRDGVSGEKLFF; DNA: TGTGCCAGCAAGCGGGACGGGGTATCTGGTGAAAAACTGTTTTTT; D: -; J: TRBJ1-4; size: once; V: TRBV6-6
CDR3: CASSLPGTVEVYGYTF; DNA: TGTGCCAGCAGTTTACCCGGGACAGTGGAAGTCTATGGCTACACCTTC; D: TRBD1; J: TRBJ1-2; size: once; V: TRBV6-6
CDR3: CASTTVGLDSPLHF; DNA: TGTGCCAGCACTACGGTGGGGCTTGACTCACCCCTCCACTTT; D: -; J: TRBJ1-6; size: -; V: TRBV5-6
CDR3: CASTDGQFEQYF; DNA: TGTGCCAGCACCGATGGACAGTTCGAGCAGTACTTC; D: -; J: TRBJ2-7; size: -; V: TRBV6-1
CDR3: CASSGPGQGMNVAGELFF; DNA: TGTGCCAGCAGCGGTCCGGGACAGGGGATGAATGTAGCCGGGGAGCTGTTTTTT; D: TRBD1; J: TRBJ2-2; size: once; V: TRBV13
CDR3: CASNQGTYGYTF; DNA: TGTGCCAGCAATCAGGGTACCTATGGCTACACCTTC; D: -; J: TRBJ1-2; size: -; V: TRBV6-1
CDR3: CAWKRGVNTGELFF; DNA: TGTGCCTGGAAACGGGGGGTGAACACCGGGGAGCTGTTTTTT; D: TRBD2; J: TRBJ2-2; size: -; V: TRBV30
CDR3: CASQSGGGYTGTQYF; DNA: TGTGCCAGCCAAAGCGGGGGCGGGTACACAGGGACGCAGTATTTT; D: TRBD2; J: TRBJ2-3; size: -; V: TRBV9
CDR3: CASSPGTVYNEQFF; DNA: TGTGCCAGCTCACCCGGGACGGTCTACAATGAGCAGTTCTTC; D: -; J: TRBJ2-1; size: -; V: TRBV18
CDR3: CASSTTGTYPYEQYF; DNA: TGTGCCAGCAGCACTACCGGGACGTACCCCTACGAGCAGTACTTC; D: -; J: TRBJ2-7; size: -; V: TRBV7-9
CDR3: CASSQVAGYFTGELFF; DNA: TGCGCCAGCAGCCAAGTTGCTGGATATTTCACCGGGGAGCTGTTTTTT; D: -; J: TRBJ2-2; size: -; V: TRBV4-3
CDR3: CASSDFRLAGGYYEQYF; DNA: TGTGCCAGCAGTGATTTCCGACTAGCGGGCGGCTATTACGAGCAGTACTTC; D: TRBD2; J: TRBJ2-7; size: -; V: TRBV6-1
CDR3: CASIRTGGGRSYNEQFF; DNA: TGTGCCAGCATAAGGACAGGGGGCGGGAGGTCCTACAATGAGCAGTTCTTC; D: TRBD1; J: TRBJ2-1; size: -; V: TRBV2
CDR3: CASSVSYEQYF; DNA: TGTGCCAGCAGCGTAAGCTACGAGCAGTACTTC; D: -; J: TRBJ2-7; size: few; V: TRBV7-9
CDR3: CASSFSGGTEAFF; DNA: TGCGCCAGCAGCTTCTCAGGGGGGACTGAAGCTTTCTTT; D: TRBD1; J: TRBJ1-1; size: -; V: TRBV5-1
CDR3: CASSIGQPVYGYTF; DNA: TGTGCCAGTAGTATAGGACAGCCCGTCTATGGCTACACCTTC; D: -; J: TRBJ1-2; size: -; V: TRBV19
CDR3: CASSQESQVPNYGYTF; DNA: TGCGCCAGCAGCCAAGAGTCCCAGGTCCCTAACTATGGCTACACCTTC; D: -; J: TRBJ1-2; size: once; V: TRBV4-3
CDR3: CASRIQGAGELFF; DNA: TGTGCCAGTAGAATACAGGGGGCCGGGGAGCTGTTTTTT; D: TRBD1; J: TRBJ2-2; size: -; V: TRBV19
CDR3: CASSSTVHSGEQYF; DNA: TGTGCCAGCAGCTCGACTGTCCACTCTGGGGAGCAGTACTTC; D: -; J: TRBJ2-7; size: -; V: TRBV7-2
CDR3: CSVVYTEAFF; DNA: TGCAGCGTTGTTTACACTGAAGCTTTCTTT; D: -; J: TRBJ1-1; size: many; V: TRBV29-1
CDR3: CASRSDLSRTEAFF; DNA: TGTGCCAGCAGATCAGACCTTAGTCGCACTGAAGCTTTCTTT; D: -; J: TRBJ1-1; size: -; V: TRBV7-9
CDR3: CASSSLDRKVANTEAFF; DNA: TGTGCCAGCAGCTCCTTGGACAGGAAAGTGGCGAACACTGAAGCTTTCTTT; D: TRBD1; J: TRBJ1-1; size: few; V: TRBV13
CDR3: CASRIPRDTGELFF; DNA: TGTGCCAGCAGAATCCCCAGGGACACCGGGGAGCTGTTTTTT; D: -; J: TRBJ2-2; size: -; V: TRBV6-4
CDR3: CSVVGPEAFF; DNA: TGCAGCGTTGTGGGGCCTGAAGCTTTCTTT; D: -; J: TRBJ1-1; size: few; V: TRBV29-1
CDR3: CASSEGDKNIQYF; DNA: TGCGCCAGCAGTGAAGGGGACAAAAACATTCAGTACTTC; D: -; J: TRBJ2-4; size: once; V: TRBV10-1
CDR3: CASSIRGNEKLFF; DNA: TGTGCCAGCAGCATAAGGGGCAATGAAAAACTGTTTTTT; D: -; J: TRBJ1-4; size: -; V: TRBV5-6
CDR3: CASSEAGRMRGPGNTIYF; DNA: TGTGCCAGCAGTGAAGCGGGAAGGATGAGGGGCCCTGGAAACACCATATATTTT; D: -; J: TRBJ1-3; size: -; V: TRBV6-1
CDR3: CASSIGFRLGSPNTSGNTIYF; DNA: TGTGCCAGTAGTATCGGCTTTAGGTTGGGGAGCCCTAATACCTCTGGAAACACCATATATTTT; D: -; J: TRBJ1-3; size: -; V: TRBV19
CDR3: CASSLAFRGGVETQYF; DNA: TGTGCCAGCAGCTTAGCGTTTAGGGGAGGTGTAGAGACCCAGTACTTC; D: -; J: TRBJ2-5; size: -; V: TRBV11-2
CDR3: CASQGLNYEQYF; DNA: TGTGCCAGCCAGGGACTTAACTACGAGCAGTACTTC; D: -; J: TRBJ2-7; size: -; V: TRBV2